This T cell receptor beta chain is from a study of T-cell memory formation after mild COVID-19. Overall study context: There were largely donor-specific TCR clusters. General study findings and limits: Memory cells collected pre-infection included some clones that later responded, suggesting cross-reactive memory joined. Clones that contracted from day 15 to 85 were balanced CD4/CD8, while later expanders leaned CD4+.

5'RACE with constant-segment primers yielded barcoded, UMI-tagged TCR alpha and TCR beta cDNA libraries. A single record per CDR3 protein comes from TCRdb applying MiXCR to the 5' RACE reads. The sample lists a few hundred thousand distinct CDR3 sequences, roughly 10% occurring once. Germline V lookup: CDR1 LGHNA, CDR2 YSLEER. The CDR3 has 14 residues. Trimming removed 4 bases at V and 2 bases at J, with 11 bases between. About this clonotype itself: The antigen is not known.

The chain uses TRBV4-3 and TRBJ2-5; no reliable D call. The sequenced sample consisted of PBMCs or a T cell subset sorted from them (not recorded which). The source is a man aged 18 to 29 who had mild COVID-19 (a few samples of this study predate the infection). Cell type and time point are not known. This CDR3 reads CASSRTRSQETQYF. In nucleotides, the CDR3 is TGCGCCAGCAGCCGAACGAGATCTCAAGAGACCCAGTACTTC.